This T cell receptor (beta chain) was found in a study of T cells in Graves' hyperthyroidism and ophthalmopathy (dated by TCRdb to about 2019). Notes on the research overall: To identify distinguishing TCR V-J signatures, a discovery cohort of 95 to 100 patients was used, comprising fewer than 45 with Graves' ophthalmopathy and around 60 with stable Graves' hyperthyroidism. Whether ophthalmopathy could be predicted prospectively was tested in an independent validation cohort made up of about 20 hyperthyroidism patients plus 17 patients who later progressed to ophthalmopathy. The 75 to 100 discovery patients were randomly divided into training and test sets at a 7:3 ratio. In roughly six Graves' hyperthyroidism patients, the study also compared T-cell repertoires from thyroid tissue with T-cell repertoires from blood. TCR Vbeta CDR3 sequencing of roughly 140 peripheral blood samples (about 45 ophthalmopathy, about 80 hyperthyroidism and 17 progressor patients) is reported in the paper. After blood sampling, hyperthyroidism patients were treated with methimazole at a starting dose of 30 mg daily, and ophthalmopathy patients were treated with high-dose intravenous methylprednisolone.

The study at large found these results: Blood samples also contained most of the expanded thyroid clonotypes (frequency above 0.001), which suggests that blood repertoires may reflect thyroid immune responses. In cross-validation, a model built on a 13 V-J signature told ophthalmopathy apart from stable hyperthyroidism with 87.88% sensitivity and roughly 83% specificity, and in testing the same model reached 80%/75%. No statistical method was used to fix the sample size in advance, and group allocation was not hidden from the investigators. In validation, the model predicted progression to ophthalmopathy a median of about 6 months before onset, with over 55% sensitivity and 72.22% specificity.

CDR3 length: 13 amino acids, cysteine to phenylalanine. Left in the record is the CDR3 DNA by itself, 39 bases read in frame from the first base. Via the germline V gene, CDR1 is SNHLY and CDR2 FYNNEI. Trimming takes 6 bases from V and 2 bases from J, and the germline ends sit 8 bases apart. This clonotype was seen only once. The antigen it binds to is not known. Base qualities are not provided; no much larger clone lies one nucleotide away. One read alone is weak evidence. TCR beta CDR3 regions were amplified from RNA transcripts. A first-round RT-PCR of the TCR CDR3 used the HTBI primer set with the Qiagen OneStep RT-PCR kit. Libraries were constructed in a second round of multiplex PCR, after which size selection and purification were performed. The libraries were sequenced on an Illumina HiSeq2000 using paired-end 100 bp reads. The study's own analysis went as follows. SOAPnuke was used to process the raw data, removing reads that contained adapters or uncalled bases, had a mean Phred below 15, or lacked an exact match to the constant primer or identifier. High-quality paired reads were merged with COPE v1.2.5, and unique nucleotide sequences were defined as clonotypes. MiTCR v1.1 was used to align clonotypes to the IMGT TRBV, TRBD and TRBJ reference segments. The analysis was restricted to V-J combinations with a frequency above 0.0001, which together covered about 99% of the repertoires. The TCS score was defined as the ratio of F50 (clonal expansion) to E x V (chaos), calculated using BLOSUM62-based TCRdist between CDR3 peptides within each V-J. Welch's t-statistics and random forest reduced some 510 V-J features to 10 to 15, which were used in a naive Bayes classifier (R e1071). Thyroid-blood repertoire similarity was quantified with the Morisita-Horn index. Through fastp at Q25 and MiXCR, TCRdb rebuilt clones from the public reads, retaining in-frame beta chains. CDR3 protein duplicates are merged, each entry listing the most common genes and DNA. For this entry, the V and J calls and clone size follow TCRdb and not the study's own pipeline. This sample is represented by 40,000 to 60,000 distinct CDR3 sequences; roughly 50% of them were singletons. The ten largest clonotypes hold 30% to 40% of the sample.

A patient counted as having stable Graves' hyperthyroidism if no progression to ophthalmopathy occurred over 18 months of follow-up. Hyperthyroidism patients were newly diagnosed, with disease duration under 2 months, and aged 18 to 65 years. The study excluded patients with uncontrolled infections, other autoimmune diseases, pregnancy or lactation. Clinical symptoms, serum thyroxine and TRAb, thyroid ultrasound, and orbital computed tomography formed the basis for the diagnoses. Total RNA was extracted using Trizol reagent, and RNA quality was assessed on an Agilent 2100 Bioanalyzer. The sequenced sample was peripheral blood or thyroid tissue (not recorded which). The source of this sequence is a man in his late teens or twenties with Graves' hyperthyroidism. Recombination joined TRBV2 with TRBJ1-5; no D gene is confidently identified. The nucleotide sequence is TGTGCCAGCAGCCAGGACGGCAATCAGCCCCAGCATTTT. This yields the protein CASSQDGNQPQHF.